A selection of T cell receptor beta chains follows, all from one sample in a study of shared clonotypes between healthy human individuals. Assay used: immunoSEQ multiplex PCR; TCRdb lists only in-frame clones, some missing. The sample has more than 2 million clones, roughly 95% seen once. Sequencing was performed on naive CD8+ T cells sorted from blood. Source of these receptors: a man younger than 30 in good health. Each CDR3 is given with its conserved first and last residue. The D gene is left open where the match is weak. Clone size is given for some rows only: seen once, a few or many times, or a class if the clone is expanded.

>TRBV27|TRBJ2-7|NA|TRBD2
TGTGCCAGCAGCCCCCCTAATTACTACGAGCGGGAGGGGTACGAGCAGTACTTC
CASSPPNYYEREGYEQYF
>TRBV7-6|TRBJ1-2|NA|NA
TGTGCCAGCAGCTCTCTTGGGGGGGATGGCTACACCTTC
CASSSLGGDGYTF
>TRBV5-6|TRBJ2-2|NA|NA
TGTGCCAGCAGCTTGGTAGCCGGGGAGCTGTTTTTT
CASSLVAGELFF
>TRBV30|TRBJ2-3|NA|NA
TGTGCCTGGAGTGTAGGATGGGATACGCAGTATTTT
CAWSVGWDTQYF
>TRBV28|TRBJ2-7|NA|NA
TGTGCCAGCAGTTTGGAAGATAGCGGCTACGAGCAGTACTTC
CASSLEDSGYEQYF
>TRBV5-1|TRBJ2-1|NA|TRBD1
TGCGCCAGCTGGGAGACAGGGTACAACCACAATGAGCAGTTCTTC
CASWETGYNHNEQFF
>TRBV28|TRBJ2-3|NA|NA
TGTGCCAGCAGCCTCTTGGGGGACGGCATCGGCTCGGGGCAGTATTTT
CASSLLGDGIGSGQYF
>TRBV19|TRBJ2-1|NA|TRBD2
TGTGCCAGTAGATCGGGGGGAGGGATCAATGAGCAGTTCTTC
CASRSGGGINEQFF
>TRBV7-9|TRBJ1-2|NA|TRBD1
TGTGCCAGCAGCTTACCCCCAGGGGGCGTTGGTGGCTACACCTTC
CASSLPPGGVGGYTF
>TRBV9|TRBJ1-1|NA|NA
TGTGCCAGCAGCGTAGTGATTTCCACTGAAGCTTTCTTT
CASSVVISTEAFF
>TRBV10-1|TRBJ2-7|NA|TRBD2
TGCGCCAGCAGTGAGTCGGCGGGAGAGTGGTACGAGCAGTACTTC
CASSESAGEWYEQYF
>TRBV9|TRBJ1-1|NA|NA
TGTGCCAGCAGCGTAGTGGCATCGGGTGGGGGCACTGAAGCTTTCTTT
CASSVVASGGGTEAFF
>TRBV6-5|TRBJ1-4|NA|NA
TGTGCCAGCAGTTACTCCGGGGAAAAACTGTTTTTT
CASSYSGEKLFF
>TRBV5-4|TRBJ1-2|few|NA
TGTGCCAGCAGTTCCTCTAGGGGCTACACCTTC
CASSSSRGYTF
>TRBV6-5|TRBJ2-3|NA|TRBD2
TGTGCCAGCAGTTACTCGGAGGGAGGGGATACGCAGTATTTT
CASSYSEGGDTQYF
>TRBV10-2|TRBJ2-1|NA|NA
TGCGCCAGCAGTCCGACGGCCAATGAGCAGTTCTTC
CASSPTANEQFF